This passage covers 24 T cell receptor beta chains from one sample sequenced in a study of blood T cells in healthy people across ages. It was with a sample-barcoded 5' primer and a J-beta primer mix that a second PCR of roughly 7 to 12 cycles was run. TCRdb ran MiXCR on the 5' RACE reads and lists one entry per CDR3 protein. Of approximately 700,000 distinct CDR3 sequences detected, 32% appear once; the ten largest clones hold 15% to 19%. The sequenced sample was blood. The origin of the receptors is a woman over 75 in good health.

This clonotype was counted a few times. The rearrangement joins TRBV5-1 to TRBJ2-3, with TRBD1 matching over 10 bases. CDR1 and CDR2 from the germline V gene are SGHRS and YFSETQ. The CDR3 runs to 16 residues. V lost 0 bases and J lost 5; bases outside the gene matches: 6. The CDR3 loop is CASSLATGGVGDTQYF. In nucleotides, the CDR3 is TGCGCCAGCAGCTTGGCGACAGGGGGCGTTGGAGATACGCAGTATTTT. Full variable domain (remainder filled in from reference TRBV5-1 and TRBJ2-3): KAGVTQTPRYLIKTRGQQVTLSCSPISGHRSVSWYQQTPGQGLQFLFEYFSETQRNKGNFPGRFSGRQFSNSRSEMNVSTLELGDSALYLCASSLATGGVGDTQYFGPGTRLTVL.

As concerns this clonotype: This may be a read error: a much more frequent sequence differs by one nucleotide. V gene TRBV4-2 combines with J gene TRBJ2-4; 11 positions agree with TRBD2. CDR1 and CDR2 from the germline V gene are LGHNA and YNFKEQ. The CDR3 length is 21 residues. CDR3 amino acids: CASGQDGPTSGSALAKNIQYF. Here the CDR3 DNA reads TGTGCCAGCGGCCAAGATGGCCCCACTAGCGGGAGTGCCCTAGCCAAAAACATTCAGTACTTC.

At least ten counts were recorded for this clonotype. The chain combines TRBV20-1 with TRBJ1-2; D might be TRBD1 (6 bases). Germline V gene data show CDR1 as DFQATT and CDR2 as SNEGSKA (reference sequence). CDR3 size: 13 residues. V lost 5 bases and J 8 bases, leaving 18 bases between the germline ends. CDR3 in amino acids: CSAWDQGSDGYTF. As DNA, the CDR3 is TGCAGTGCTTGGGACCAGGGGTCGGACGGCTACACCTTC.

This clonotype occurred a few times. The J gene is TRBJ2-3, the V gene TRBV20-1; D might be TRBD1 (5 bases). Germline V gives CDR1 DFQATT, CDR2 SNEGSKA (reference sequence). Between the trimmed V and J ends, which lost 7 bases and 0 bases, there was a span of 11 bases. The CDR3 length is 13 residues. CDR3 bases: TGCAGTGGGGGCGAGGCCAGCACAGATACGCAGTATTTT. This sequence encodes CSGGEASTDTQYF.

This clonotype was recorded many times. This chain uses TRBV20-1 with TRBJ1-5; 12 bases are a match to TRBD1. The CDR3 length is 16 residues. Germline values: CDR1 DFQATT, CDR2 SNEGSKA (reference sequence). V trimming: 1 base; J trimming: 3 bases; junction bases outside the gene matches: 4. The DNA of the CDR3 is TGCAGTGCTAGAGGCGGGACAGGGGGCAACAATCAGCCCCAGCATTTT. It specifies CSARGGTGGNNQPQHF.

Note on this clonotype: A much larger clone sits a single nucleotide away, making a read error possible. The rearrangement uses TRBV12-3 or TRBV12-4 and TRBJ2-1; D unresolved. V was pared by 3 bases and J by 7 bases, with 16 bases between. The CDR3 spans 15 residues. The CDR3 here is CASSLGRRSLNEQFF. CDR3 bases: TGTGCCAGCAGTTTGGGTAGAAGAAGCCTGAATGAGCAGTTCTTC.

A remark on this clonotype: This may be a read error: a much more frequent sequence differs by one nucleotide. The chain uses TRBV25-1 and TRBJ1-5, with TRBD1 matching over 7 bases. The V gene end was trimmed by 6 bases and the J gene end by 5 bases; junction bases not matched to a gene: 4. The CDR3 sequence is 13 residues long. Per the germline V gene, CDR1 is MGHDK and CDR2 is SYGVNS. The CDR3 reads CASRAQGDQPQHF. The CDR3 coding sequence is TGTGCCAGCAGGGCTCAGGGGGATCAGCCCCAGCATTTT. The full variable domain, rest sourced from reference TRBV25-1 and TRBJ1-5, is EADIYQTPRYLVIGTGKKITLECSQTMGHDKMYWYQQDPGMELHLIHYSYGVNSTEKGDLSSESTVSRIRTEHFPLTLESARPSHTSQYLCASRAQGDQPQHFGDGTRLSIL.

This clonotype was recorded many times. The V and J genes are TRBV2 and TRBJ2-7; D might be TRBD1 (5 bases). This CDR3 contains 13 residues. CDR1 and CDR2 (germline): SNHLY, FYNNEI. The V end lost 5 bases, the J end lost 2 bases, and 10 bases lay between the germline ends. The CDR3 region is CASSQGLAYEQYF. CDR3 bases: TGTGCCAGCAGTCAGGGTCTAGCCTACGAGCAGTACTTC.

The sample holds many counts of this clonotype. This chain connects TRBV7-9 to TRBJ2-3; D is undetermined. Germline V gene lookup returns CDR1 SEHNR and CDR2 FQNEAQ (reference sequence). The germline V and J ends were trimmed by 4 bases and 0 bases, with 8 bases remaining between them. This CDR3 has 14 residues. This chain's CDR3 is CASSWATSTDTQYF. In nucleotides, the CDR3 is TGTGCCAGCAGCTGGGCAACTAGCACAGATACGCAGTATTTT.

In its sample, this clonotype was seen a few times. The CDR3 DNA reads TGTGCCAGCAGTTCGAGAGAGCGGGAGGTCGATACGCAGTATTTT. This translates into CASSSREREVDTQYF. The chain uses TRBV12-3 or TRBV12-4 and TRBJ2-3, with 9 bases lining up with TRBD2. The CDR3 has 15 residues. The J segment lost 6 bases and the V segment lost 4 bases, leaving 8 bases of the junction unmatched.

This clonotype was seen more than once but under ten times. The rearrangement uses TRBV7-3 and TRBJ2-2; no firm D call. Germline V gene sequence: CDR1 SGHTA, CDR2 FQGTGA. The CDR3 totals 13 residues. Trimming stripped 7 bases from V and 5 bases from J, with 11 bases between. In DNA, the CDR3 is TGTGCCAGCACAGTCTTGGGGACCGGGGAGCTGTTTTTT. Protein: CASTVLGTGELFF.

The chain links TRBV9 to TRBJ1-2; D gene ambiguous. This CDR3 is built from 15 residues. V was pared by 3 bases and J by 5 bases, with 17 bases between. CDR1 is SGDLS and CDR2 is YYNGEE in the germline V gene. The CDR3 DNA reads as TGTGCCAGCAGCGGCGGGATGGGTGCGGAGTATGGCTACACCTTC. Encoded protein: CASSGGMGAEYGYTF. The full variable domain, in which reference TRBV9 and TRBJ1-2 provide the parts outside the CDR3, is DSGVTQTPKHLITATGQRVTLRCSPRSGDLSVYWYQQSLDQGLQFLIQYYNGEERAKGNILERFSAQQFPDLHSELNLSSLELGDSALYFCASSGGMGAEYGYTFGSGTRLTVV.

Of note for this clonotype: A clone one base away is much larger, so this may be a read error. This chain connects TRBV5-5 to TRBJ1-5; TRBD1 aligns across 9 bases. This CDR3 is 16 amino acids long. The germline V gene encodes CDR1 SGHKS and CDR2 YYEKEE (reference sequence). For the CDR3, the DNA is TGTGCCTGCAGCTCCGGGACAGGGATGAGCAATCAGCCCCAGCATTTT. It specifies CACSSGTGMSNQPQHF.

This clonotype was recorded at least ten times. The chain has TRBV7-6 and TRBJ2-7; no definite D call. The ends were cut back, 1 base at V and 1 base at J, with 2 bases in the middle. The length of the CDR3 is 12 residues. Per the germline V gene, CDR1 is SGHVS and CDR2 is FNYEAQ. The DNA for the CDR3 is TGTGCCAGCAGCTTAGTTTCCTACGAGCAGTACTTC. Translated: CASSLVSYEQYF.

Remarks on this clonotype: A much larger clone is a single base away; this may be a read error. The gene calls are TRBV7-8 and TRBJ1-4; possible D gene TRBD1, 6 bases. CDR3 length: 16 residues. The germline V gene has CDR1 SGHVS and CDR2 FQNEAQ. The CDR3 DNA reads TGTGCCAGCAGCTTATCGGGTGGGGGCTCTAATGAAAACCTGTTTTTT. It translates to CASSLSGGGSNENLFF.

The gene calls are TRBV20-1 and TRBJ2-1; weak D call: TRBD2 (6 bases). In germline, CDR1 is DFQATT, CDR2 SNEGSKA (reference sequence). This CDR3 contains 16 residues. The V and J ends lost 3 bases and 0 bases respectively, with 15 bases between them. The CDR3 sequence: CSARSSLASSYNEQFF. The DNA of the CDR3 is TGCAGTGCTAGGTCCTCCCTAGCGAGCTCCTACAATGAGCAGTTCTTC.

Ten or more counts support this clonotype. V gene TRBV4-1 combines with J gene TRBJ2-1; tentatively, D is TRBD2 (5 bases). CDR1 MGHRA and CDR2 YSYEKL come from the germline V gene. The ends were cut back, 1 base at V and 6 bases at J, with 13 bases in the middle. The CDR3 runs 15 residues. This chain's CDR3 is CASSQVSGLSNEQFF. CDR3 sequence (DNA): TGCGCCAGCAGCCAAGTCTCAGGACTTAGCAATGAGCAGTTCTTC.

The table lists this clonotype with many counts. The rearrangement joins TRBV5-6 to TRBJ2-7; D might be TRBD1 (6 bases). The CDR3 is 13 residues long. The germline V and J ends were trimmed by 2 bases and 5 bases, with 11 bases remaining between them. Germline CDR1 and CDR2: SGHDT and YYEEEE. Here the CDR3 DNA reads TGTGCCAGCAGCTTTGGACAGACACACGAGCAGTACTTC. As protein: CASSFGQTHEQYF.

This clonotype showed up just a few times. This chain connects TRBV7-2 to TRBJ1-4; possibly TRBD1 for D (6 bases). V dropped 5 bases and J dropped 4 bases, with 14 bases sitting between them. The germline V gene has CDR1 SGHTA and CDR2 FQGNSA. The CDR3 length is 15 residues. In DNA form, the CDR3 reads TGTGCCAGCAGCCCGGGGGGCGGCGTTAATGAAAAACTGTTTTTT. This translates into CASSPGGGVNEKLFF. Variable domain in full (rest from reference TRBV7-2 and TRBJ1-4): GAGVSQSPSNKVTEKGKDVELRCDPISGHTALYWYRQSLGQGLEFLIYFQGNSAPDKSGLPSDRFSAERTGGSVSTLTIQRTQQEDSAVYLCASSPGGGVNEKLFFGSGTQLSVL.

The J gene is TRBJ1-2, the V gene TRBV9; tentative D call: TRBD1 (5 bases). The germline gives CDR1 SGDLS, CDR2 YYNGEE. CDR3 length: 13 amino acids. V gave up 7 bases and J gave up 10 bases, with 20 bases separating them. CDR3 coding DNA: TGTGCCAGCTGCGCCAGGGACGCAAACGACTACACCTTC. It codes for CASCARDANDYTF.

The chain employs TRBV7-2 and TRBJ1-1; D gene unclear. The CDR3 runs to 14 residues. Germline CDR1 SGHTA, CDR2 FQGNSA. The V end was cut by 0 bases, the J end by 1 base, with 6 bases between. CDR3 sequence (DNA): TGTGCCAGCAGCTTAGCGAGGCAGAACACTGAAGCTTTCTTT. Residues: CASSLARQNTEAFF.

In its sample, this clonotype was seen a few times. The chain uses TRBV9 and TRBJ2-3; 7 bases fit TRBD1. The CDR3 length is 16 residues. V shed 0 bases and J 1 base; nucleotides not matched to a gene: 5. Germline assignment: CDR1 SGDLS and CDR2 YYNGEE. CDR3 loop: CASSVDEGQRTDTQYF. The CDR3 DNA reads as TGTGCCAGCAGCGTAGATGAGGGACAGCGCACAGATACGCAGTATTTT.

This clonotype was seen many times. This chain uses TRBV10-3 with TRBJ1-2; TRBD1 is a possible D gene (5 bases). CDR1 ENHRY and CDR2 SYGVKD come from the germline V gene. The CDR3 spans 15 residues. With 3 bases removed from V and 8 bases from J, the gap between germline ends came to 19 bases. In DNA form, the CDR3 reads TGTGCCATCAGTGAAGGAGGTGGCAGGGAGAGCGGCTACACCTTC. Residues: CAISEGGGRESGYTF.

The chain links TRBV2 to TRBJ2-3; TRBD2 agrees at 8 bases. The V gene's germline CDR1 is SNHLY and CDR2 FYNNEI. V gave up 1 base and J gave up 6 bases; unmatched junction bases: 18. This CDR3 is built from 19 residues. The CDR3 DNA reads TGTGCCAGCAGTGAAGGACGGGGGGGGGCCATTAATCGTAAGGATACGCAGTATTTT. This sequence encodes CASSEGRGGAINRKDTQYF.